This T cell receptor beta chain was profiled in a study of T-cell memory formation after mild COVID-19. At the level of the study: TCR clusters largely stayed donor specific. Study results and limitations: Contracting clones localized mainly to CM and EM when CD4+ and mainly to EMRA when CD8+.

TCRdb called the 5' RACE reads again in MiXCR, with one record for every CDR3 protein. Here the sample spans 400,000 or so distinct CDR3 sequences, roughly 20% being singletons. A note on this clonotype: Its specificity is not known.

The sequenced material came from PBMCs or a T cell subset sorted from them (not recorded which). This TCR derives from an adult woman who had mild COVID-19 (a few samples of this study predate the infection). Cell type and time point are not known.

This CDR3 reads CASSQVLGGWTDTQYF. CDR3 nucleotide sequence: TGTGCCAGCAGCCAAGTCCTGGGGGGCTGGACAGATACGCAGTATTTT. The V gene is TRBV3-1, the J gene TRBJ2-3; either TRBD1 or TRBD2 may supply D (6 bases each). CDR1 is LGHDT and CDR2 is YNNKEL in the germline V gene (reference sequence). The length of the CDR3 is 16 residues. V dropped 1 base and J dropped 3 bases, with 14 bases sitting between them.